This T cell receptor beta chain was sequenced for a study of T cells after yellow fever vaccination. Study outcomes and limitations: Booster samples showed a return of most primary-vaccination clones (roughly 96% CD4, around 85% CD8). The study noted that FACS-sorted repertoires could contain abundant clonotypes contaminating from the bulk population. The secondary response was weaker, and its peak arrived faster, on day 5 versus 15.

CDR1 is MNHNS, CDR2 SASEGT, per germline. V was pared by 6 bases and J by 8 bases, with 17 bases between. The CDR3 contains 14 residues. Comment on this clonotype: Its specificity is unknown.

In making TCR cDNA, 5'RACE template switching added a universal primer site and UMIs to it. TCRdb ran MiXCR on the 5' RACE reads and lists one entry per CDR3 protein. The data show approximately 70,000 distinct CDR3 sequences, more than 6.5% seen once. The receptor was derived from a man aged 18-30 years who received the YFV17D yellow fever vaccine. The sequencing used CD8+ T cells sorted from PBMCs, collected approximately 47 days after the first yellow fever vaccination. J is TRBJ2-1 and V is TRBV6-1; possibly TRBD1 or TRBD2 for D (5 bases each). CDR3 amino acids: CASRESIQGDEQFF. The CDR3 coding sequence is TGTGCCAGCAGAGAATCTATCCAGGGAGATGAGCAGTTCTTC.